This T cell receptor beta chain was captured in a study of blood T cell repertoires in COVID-19. Study-level information: Donors in the United States, Italy and Spain gave samples during acute or convalescent COVID-19. T cells, B-cell-depleted T cells, or PBMCs supplied cDNA or gDNA.

Unmatched junction bases numbered 8, after V lost 4 bases and J lost 2 bases. This CDR3 region has 16 residues. CDR1 and CDR2 from the germline V gene are SGHRS and YFSETQ. In the original processing: Nucleated cell counts were estimated from reference gene primer amplification. Only in-frame clones appear in the TCRdb table, and some are missing; sequencing was by immunoSEQ multiplex PCR. That table gives V, J and clone size, and the DNA gave D and trimming. The data show 55,000 to 90,000 clones, around 85% seen once. The sequencing sample was made of peripheral blood. The chain is built from TRBV5-1 and TRBJ1-4, with TRBD1 matching over 7 bases. This clonotype was sampled from a woman older than 75 with active or convalescent COVID-19. The CDR3 region is CASSPEQGGTNEKLFF. CDR3 DNA: TGCGCCAGCAGCCCGGAGCAAGGGGGCACTAATGAAAAACTGTTTTTT.